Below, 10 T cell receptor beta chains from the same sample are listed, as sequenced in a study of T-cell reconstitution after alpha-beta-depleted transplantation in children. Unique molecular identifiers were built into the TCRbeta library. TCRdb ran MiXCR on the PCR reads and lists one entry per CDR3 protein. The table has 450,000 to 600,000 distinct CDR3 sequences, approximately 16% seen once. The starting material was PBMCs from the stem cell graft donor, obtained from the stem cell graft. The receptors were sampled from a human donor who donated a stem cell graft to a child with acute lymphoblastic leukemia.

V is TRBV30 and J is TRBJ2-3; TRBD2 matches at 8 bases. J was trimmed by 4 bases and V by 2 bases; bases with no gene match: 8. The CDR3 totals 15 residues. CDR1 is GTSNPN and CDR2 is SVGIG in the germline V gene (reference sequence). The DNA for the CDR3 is TGTGCCTGGAGTTTGATGGCGGGAGGCGCAGATACGCAGTATTTT. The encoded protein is CAWSLMAGGADTQYF.

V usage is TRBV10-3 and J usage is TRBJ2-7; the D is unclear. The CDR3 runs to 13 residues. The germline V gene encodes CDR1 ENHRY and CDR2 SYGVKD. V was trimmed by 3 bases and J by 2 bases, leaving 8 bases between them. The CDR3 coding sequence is TGTGCCATCAGTGATCCCCCTACCTACGAGCAGTACTTC. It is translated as CAISDPPTYEQYF.

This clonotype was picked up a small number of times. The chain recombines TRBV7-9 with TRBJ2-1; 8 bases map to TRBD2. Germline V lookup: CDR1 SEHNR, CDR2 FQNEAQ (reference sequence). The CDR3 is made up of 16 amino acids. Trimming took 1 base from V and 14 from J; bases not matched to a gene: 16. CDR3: CASSLDIGLAGGNKFF. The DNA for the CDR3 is TGTGCCAGCAGCTTAGATATCGGGCTGGCGGGAGGTAATAAGTTCTTC.

The CDR3, as DNA: TGTGCCAGTAGTATAGGTCCAGAGAACACTGAAGCTTTCTTT. Translating it yields CASSIGPENTEAFF. The V and J genes are TRBV19 and TRBJ1-1, with no clear D. There are 14 residues in the CDR3. Germline loops: CDR1 LNHDA, CDR2 SQIVND (reference sequence). Trimming took off 1 base at V and 1 base at J, with 7 bases between the two ends.

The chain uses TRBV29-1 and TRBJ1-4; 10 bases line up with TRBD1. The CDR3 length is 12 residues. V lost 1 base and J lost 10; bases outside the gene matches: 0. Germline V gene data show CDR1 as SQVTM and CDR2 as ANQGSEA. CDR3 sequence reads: CSVEGTGGKLFF. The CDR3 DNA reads TGCAGCGTTGAAGGGACAGGGGGAAAACTGTTTTTT.

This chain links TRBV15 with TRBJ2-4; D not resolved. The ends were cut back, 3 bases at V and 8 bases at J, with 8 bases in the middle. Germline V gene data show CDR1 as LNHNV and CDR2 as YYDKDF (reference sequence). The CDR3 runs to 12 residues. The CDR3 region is CATSSIFDIQYF. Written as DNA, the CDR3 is TGTGCCACCAGCAGTATATTTGACATTCAGTACTTC.

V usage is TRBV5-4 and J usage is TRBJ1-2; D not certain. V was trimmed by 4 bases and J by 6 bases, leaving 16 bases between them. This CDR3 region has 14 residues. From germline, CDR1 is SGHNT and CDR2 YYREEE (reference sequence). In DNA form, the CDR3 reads TGTGCCAGCAGCATACCTCAGACGCTAAATGGCTACACCTTC. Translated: CASSIPQTLNGYTF.

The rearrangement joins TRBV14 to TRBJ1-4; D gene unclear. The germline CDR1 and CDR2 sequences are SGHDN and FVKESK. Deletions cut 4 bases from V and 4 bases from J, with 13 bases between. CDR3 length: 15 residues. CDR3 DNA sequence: TGTGCCAGCAGCCCTTCCGGGAGGTTTAATGAAAAACTGTTTTTT. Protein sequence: CASSPSGRFNEKLFF.

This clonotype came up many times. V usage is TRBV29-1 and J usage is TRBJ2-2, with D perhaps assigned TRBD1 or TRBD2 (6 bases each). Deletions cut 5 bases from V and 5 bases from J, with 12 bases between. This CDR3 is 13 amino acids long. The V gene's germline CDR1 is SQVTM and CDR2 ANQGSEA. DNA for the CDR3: TGCAGCGTTCATGGGGGGCCGACCGGGGAGCTGTTTTTT. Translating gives CSVHGGPTGELFF.

The CDR3: CSARDNVPDGQFF. CDR3 nucleotides: TGCAGTGCTAGAGATAACGTGCCCGATGGGCAGTTCTTC. V is TRBV20-1 and J is TRBJ2-1, with D uncertain. The germline V and J ends were trimmed by 0 bases and 12 bases, with 15 bases remaining between them. The CDR3 loop spans 13 amino acids. Germline CDR1 DFQATT, CDR2 SNEGSKA (reference sequence).